This TCR beta chain was sequenced in a study of T cells in Graves' hyperthyroidism and ophthalmopathy. Study-level points and caveats: In validation, the model predicted ophthalmopathy. These predictions came a median roughly 6 months before onset.

In the case of this clonotype: Its antigen is undetermined.

The CDR3 regions of TCR beta were amplified from RNA transcripts. With the HTBI primer set, the TCR CDR3 went through a first round of RT-PCR. From the multiplex PCR reads, TCRdb called clonotypes with MiXCR, one entry per CDR3 protein. The table shows about 640,000 distinct CDR3 sequences, with about 45% occurring only once. V shed 3 bases and J shed 9 bases, with 9 bases lying between them. The CDR3 has 13 residues. CDR1 and CDR2 (germline): ENHRY, SYGVKD. The clonotype originates from an adult man with Graves' disease, either hyperthyroidism or ophthalmopathy (not recorded which). The sample comprised peripheral blood or thyroid tissue (not recorded which). The genes are TRBV10-3 and TRBJ1-6; perhaps TRBD1 as D (6 bases). This CDR3 is CAISENRVSPLHF. CDR3 sequence (DNA): TGTGCCATCAGTGAAAACAGGGTTTCACCCCTCCACTTT.